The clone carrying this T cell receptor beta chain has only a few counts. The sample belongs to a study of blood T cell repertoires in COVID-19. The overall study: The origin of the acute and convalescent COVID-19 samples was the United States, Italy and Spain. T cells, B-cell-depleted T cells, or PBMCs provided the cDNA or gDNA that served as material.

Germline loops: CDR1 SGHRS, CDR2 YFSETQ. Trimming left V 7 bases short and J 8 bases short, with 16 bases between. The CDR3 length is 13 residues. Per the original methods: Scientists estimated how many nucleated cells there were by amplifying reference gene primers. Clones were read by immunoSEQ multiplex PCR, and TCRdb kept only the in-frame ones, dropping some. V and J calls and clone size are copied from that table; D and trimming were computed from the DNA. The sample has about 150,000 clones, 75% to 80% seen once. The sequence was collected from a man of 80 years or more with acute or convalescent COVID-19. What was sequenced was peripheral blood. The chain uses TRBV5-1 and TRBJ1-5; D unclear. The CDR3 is CASGGGPGEPQHF. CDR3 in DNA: TGCGCCAGCGGCGGAGGGCCAGGTGAGCCCCAGCATTTT.